The present TCR beta chain was sequenced within a study of CD8+ T cells in alopecia areata. Extracted RNA was reverse transcribed, and the resulting cDNA served as sequencing template. Assay: immunoSEQ multiplex PCR; the TCRdb copy retains only in-frame clones and omits some. The sample has under 110,000 clones; roughly 60% are singletons. In germline, CDR1 is SGHAT, CDR2 FQNNGV. Deletions cut 4 bases from V and 2 bases from J, with 11 bases between. This CDR3 comprises 14 residues. The treatment denotes: oral pan-JAK inhibitor, 5-10 mg twice daily. V is TRBV11-2 and J is TRBJ1-1; no clear D. The sample consisted of CD8+ T cells sorted from blood, taken around week 55, from a patient treated with tofacitinib. This TCR derives from a human donor with alopecia areata. CDR3 loop: CASSSYYSNTEAFF. Written as DNA, the CDR3 is TGTGCCAGCAGCTCGTACTACAGCAACACTGAAGCTTTCTTT.